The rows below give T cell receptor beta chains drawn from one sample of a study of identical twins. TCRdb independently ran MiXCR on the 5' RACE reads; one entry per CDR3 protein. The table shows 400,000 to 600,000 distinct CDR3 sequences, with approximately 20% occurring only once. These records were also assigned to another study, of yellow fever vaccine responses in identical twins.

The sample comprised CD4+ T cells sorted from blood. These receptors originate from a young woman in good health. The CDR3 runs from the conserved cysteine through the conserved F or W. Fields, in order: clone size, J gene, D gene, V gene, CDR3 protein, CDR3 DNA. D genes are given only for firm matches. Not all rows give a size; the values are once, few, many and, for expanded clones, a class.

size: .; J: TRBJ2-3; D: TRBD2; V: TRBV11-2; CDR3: CASSPGGLAGALTDTQYF; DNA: TGTGCCAGCAGCCCAGGGGGCCTAGCGGGAGCTTTAACAGATACGCAGTATTTT
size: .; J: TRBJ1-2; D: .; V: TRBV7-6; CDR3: CASSPTSTGYGYTF; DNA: TGTGCCAGCAGCCCAACAAGTACAGGGTATGGCTACACCTTC
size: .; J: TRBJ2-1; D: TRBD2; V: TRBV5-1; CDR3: CASRQGGERENGGNEQFF; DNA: TGCGCCAGCAGGCAGGGAGGGGAGCGGGAGAACGGTGGAAATGAGCAGTTCTTC
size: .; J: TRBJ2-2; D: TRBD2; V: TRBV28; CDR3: CASSLGLAGVITGELFF; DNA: TGTGCCAGCAGTCTCGGACTAGCGGGAGTGATCACCGGGGAGCTGTTTTTT
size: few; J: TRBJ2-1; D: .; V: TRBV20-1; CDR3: CSARKTYNEQFF; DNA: TGCAGTGCTAGAAAGACCTACAATGAGCAGTTCTTC
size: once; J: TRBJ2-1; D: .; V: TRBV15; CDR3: CATSRDPTSRYNEQFF; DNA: TGTGCCACCAGCAGAGACCCTACTAGCAGATACAATGAGCAGTTCTTC
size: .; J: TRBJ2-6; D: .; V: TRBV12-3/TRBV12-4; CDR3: CASSLVSYGNGANVLTF; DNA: TGTGCCAGCAGTTTAGTGTCCTATGGGAATGGGGCCAACGTCCTGACTTTC
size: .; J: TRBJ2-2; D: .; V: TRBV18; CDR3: CASSPRSGNTGELFF; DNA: TGTGCCAGCTCACCACGGTCAGGGAACACCGGGGAGCTGTTTTTT
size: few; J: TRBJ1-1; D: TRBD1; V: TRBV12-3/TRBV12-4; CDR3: CASRDRGEAFF; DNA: TGTGCCAGCAGGGACAGGGGTGAAGCTTTCTTT
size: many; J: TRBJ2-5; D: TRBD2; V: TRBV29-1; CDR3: CSARTSGSETQYF; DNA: TGCAGCGCCCGGACTAGCGGGAGTGAGACCCAGTACTTC
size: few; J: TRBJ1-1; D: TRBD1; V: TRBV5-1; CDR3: CASSLTGVDTEAFF; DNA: TGCGCCAGCAGCTTGACAGGGGTCGACACTGAAGCTTTCTTT
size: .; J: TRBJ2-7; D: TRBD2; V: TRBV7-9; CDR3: CASSLGLAGDVHEQYF; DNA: TGTGCCAGCAGCTTAGGACTAGCGGGAGACGTCCACGAGCAGTACTTC
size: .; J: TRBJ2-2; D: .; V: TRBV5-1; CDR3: CASSLTRTELTGELFF; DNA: TGCGCCAGCAGCTTGACCCGGACAGAGCTCACCGGGGAGCTGTTTTTT
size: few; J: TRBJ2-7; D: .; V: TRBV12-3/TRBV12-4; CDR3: CASSLDVIGGEQYF; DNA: TGTGCCAGCAGTTTAGATGTGATCGGTGGCGAGCAGTACTTC
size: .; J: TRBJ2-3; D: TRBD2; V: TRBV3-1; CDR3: CASSPVQGGRPTDTQYF; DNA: TGTGCCAGCAGCCCGGTTCAGGGCGGGAGGCCCACAGATACGCAGTATTTT
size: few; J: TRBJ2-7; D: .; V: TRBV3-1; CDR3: CASSQEIDGQYF; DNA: TGTGCCAGCAGCCAGGAAATCGATGGGCAGTACTTC
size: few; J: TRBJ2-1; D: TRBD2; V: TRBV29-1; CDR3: CSVLAGSSYNEQFF; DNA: TGCAGCGTACTAGCGGGAAGCTCCTACAATGAGCAGTTCTTC
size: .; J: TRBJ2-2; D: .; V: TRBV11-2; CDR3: CASSLPTLPVLFF; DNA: TGTGCCAGCAGCTTACCAACATTGCCGGTGCTGTTTTTT
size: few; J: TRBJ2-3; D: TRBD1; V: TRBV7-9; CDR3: CASSSRTGGGNTQYF; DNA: TGTGCCAGCAGCTCGCGGACAGGGGGAGGGAATACGCAGTATTTT
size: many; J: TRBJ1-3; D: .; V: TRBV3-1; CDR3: CASSTGPGNTIYF; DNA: TGTGCCAGCTCCACAGGGCCTGGAAACACCATATATTTT
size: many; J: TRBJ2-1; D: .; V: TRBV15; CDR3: CATSRVGGGSNEQFF; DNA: TGTGCCACCAGCAGAGTCGGCGGGGGCAGCAATGAGCAGTTCTTC
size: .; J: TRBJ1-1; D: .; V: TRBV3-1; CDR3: CASSQGSLEAFF; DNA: TGTGCCAGCAGCCAGGGGAGCCTGGAAGCTTTCTTT
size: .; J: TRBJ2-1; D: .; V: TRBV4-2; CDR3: CASSRDGISYNEQFF; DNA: TGTGCCAGCAGCCGGGACGGGATATCCTACAATGAGCAGTTCTTC
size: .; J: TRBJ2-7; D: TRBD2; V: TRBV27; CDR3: CASFTRGQEGLAANPSYEQYF; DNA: TGTGCCAGCTTCACCAGGGGACAAGAGGGACTAGCGGCAAACCCCTCCTACGAGCAGTACTTC
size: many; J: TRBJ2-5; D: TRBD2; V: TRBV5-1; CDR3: CASSKPGLAGPSGETQYF; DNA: TGCGCCAGCAGCAAGCCGGGACTAGCGGGTCCCTCGGGAGAGACCCAGTACTTC
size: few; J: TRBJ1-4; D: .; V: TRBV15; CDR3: CATSSLIEKLFF; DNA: TGTGCCACCAGCAGTCTGATAGAAAAACTGTTTTTT
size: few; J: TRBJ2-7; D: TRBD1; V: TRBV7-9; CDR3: CASSLTITGVYEQYF; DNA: TGTGCCAGCAGCTTAACAATAACAGGGGTGTACGAGCAGTACTTC
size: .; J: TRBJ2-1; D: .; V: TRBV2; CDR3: CASSEVQEEFF; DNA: TGTGCCAGCAGTGAAGTACAGGAGGAGTTCTTC
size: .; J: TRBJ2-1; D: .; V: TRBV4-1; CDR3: CASSQEIGWGRHNEQFF; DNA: TGCGCCAGCAGCCAAGAAATTGGGTGGGGGAGGCACAATGAGCAGTTCTTC